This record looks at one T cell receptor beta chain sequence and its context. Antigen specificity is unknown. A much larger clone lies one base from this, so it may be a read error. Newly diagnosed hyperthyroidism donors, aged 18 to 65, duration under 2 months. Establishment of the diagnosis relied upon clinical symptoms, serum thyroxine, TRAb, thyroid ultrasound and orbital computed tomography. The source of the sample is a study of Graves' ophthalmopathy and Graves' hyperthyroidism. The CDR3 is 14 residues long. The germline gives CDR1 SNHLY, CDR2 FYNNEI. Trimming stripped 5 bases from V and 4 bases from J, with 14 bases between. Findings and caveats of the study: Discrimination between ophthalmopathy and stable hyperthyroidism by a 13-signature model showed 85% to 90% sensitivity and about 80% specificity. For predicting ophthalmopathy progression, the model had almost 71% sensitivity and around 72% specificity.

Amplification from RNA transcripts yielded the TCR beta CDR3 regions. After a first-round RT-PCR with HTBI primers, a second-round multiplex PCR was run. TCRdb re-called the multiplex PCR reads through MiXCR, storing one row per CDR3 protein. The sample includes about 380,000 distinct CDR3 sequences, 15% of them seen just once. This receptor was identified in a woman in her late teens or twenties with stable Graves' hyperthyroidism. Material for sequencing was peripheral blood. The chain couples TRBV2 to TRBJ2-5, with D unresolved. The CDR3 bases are TGTGCCAGCAGTTTTGGCAGTGTATTAGAGACCCAGTACTTC. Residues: CASSFGSVLETQYF.